These 8 T cell receptor beta chains originate from one sample sequenced in a study of regulatory T cells in long-lasting Graves disease. The time point: newly diagnosed GD, antithyroid drugs for less than 3 months. There was RNA extracted from PBMCs, and the TCR library was made from it. HTBI primers from iRepertoire and Arm-PCR of CDR3 regions yielded the TCR beta libraries. TCRdb independently ran MiXCR on the multiplex PCR reads; one entry per CDR3 protein. The sample has around 250,000 distinct CDR3 sequences; roughly 18% are singletons. The sample was also reused in another study, on T cells in Graves' hyperthyroidism and ophthalmopathy.

The sample was peripheral blood mononuclear cells (PBMCs), taken at new diagnosis, from a patient treated with antithyroid drugs. Every receptor here comes from a woman aged 25 to 39 with Graves disease.

The J gene is TRBJ2-7, the V gene TRBV20-1, with D uncertain. The CDR3 sequence is 15 residues long. The V gene lost 3 bases and the J gene lost 0 bases, with 15 bases spanning the gap. Germline V gene sequence: CDR1 DFQATT, CDR2 SNEGSKA (reference sequence). CDR3 loop: CSASGPQTVSYEQYF. DNA for the CDR3: TGCAGTGCTAGTGGCCCTCAGACTGTCTCCTACGAGCAGTACTTC.

This clonotype was observed many times. The genes are TRBV15 and TRBJ2-5, with a possible D match to TRBD1 (7 bases). Trimming removed 5 bases from V and 9 bases from J, with 19 bases in between. Germline loops: CDR1 LNHNV, CDR2 YYDKDF (reference sequence). There are 14 residues in the CDR3. The CDR3 protein is CATSGQAPGGAQYF. DNA for the CDR3: TGTGCCACCAGCGGACAGGCCCCCGGAGGGGCCCAGTACTTC.

This clonotype was seen many times. The V gene is TRBV28, the J gene TRBJ2-1; D remains unclear. Germline V CDR1 and CDR2: MDHEN, SYDVKM. Trimming left V 7 bases short and J 3 bases short, with 13 bases between. This CDR3 is built from 14 residues. CDR3 nucleotide sequence: TGTGCCAGCACCCCGGCCGAGAACTACAATGAGCAGTTCTTC. This gives the protein CASTPAENYNEQFF.

This clonotype has at least ten counts. The V and J genes are TRBV20-1 and TRBJ2-7; 7 bases agree with TRBD1. The CDR3 runs 13 residues. The V and J ends lost 5 bases and 4 bases, in that order; junction bases with no gene match: 8. Germline lookup yields CDR1 DFQATT and CDR2 SNEGSKA (reference sequence). CDR3 amino acids: CSAYADRNYEQYF. The DNA of the CDR3 is TGCAGTGCTTACGCGGACAGGAATTACGAGCAGTACTTC.

The CDR3 sequence: CASSGQGAGTEAFF. DNA for the CDR3: TGTGCCAGCAGCGGACAGGGGGCGGGCACTGAAGCTTTCTTT. V usage is TRBV9 and J usage is TRBJ1-1, with TRBD1 matching over 10 bases. V lost 3 bases and J lost 4; bases outside the gene matches: 3. Per the germline V gene, CDR1 is SGDLS and CDR2 is YYNGEE. This CDR3 has 14 residues.

The sample holds many counts of this clonotype. The chain carries TRBV11-2 and TRBJ2-5; TRBD2 is a possible D gene (6 bases). Trimming took 5 bases from V and 4 from J, leaving 20 bases between them. From germline, CDR1 is SGHAT and CDR2 FQNNGV. The CDR3 runs to 16 residues. CDR3 bases: TGTGCCAGCAGCGACTCACCGGGACTCCAAAGAGAGACCCAGTACTTC. Translating gives CASSDSPGLQRETQYF.

This clonotype was detected many times. This chain uses TRBV12-3 or TRBV12-4 with TRBJ2-3, with D perhaps assigned TRBD1 or TRBD2 (5 bases each). Trimming removed 4 bases from V and 0 bases from J, with 11 bases in between. The CDR3 runs to 15 residues. CDR3 DNA sequence: TGTGCCAGCAGTTCCGGGGCCCTTAGCACAGATACGCAGTATTTT. It encodes CASSSGALSTDTQYF.

This rearrangement joins TRBV7-9 to TRBJ2-7; TRBD1 matches 8 bases. V lost 1 base to trimming and J lost 0 bases; unmatched junction nucleotides: 14. From germline, CDR1 is SEHNR and CDR2 FQNEAQ (reference sequence). The length of the CDR3 is 19 residues. The CDR3 region has the DNA TGTGCCAGCAGCTTAGGAACACTCCCGACAGGGGTTTACTCCTACGAGCAGTACTTC. Translation: CASSLGTLPTGVYSYEQYF.